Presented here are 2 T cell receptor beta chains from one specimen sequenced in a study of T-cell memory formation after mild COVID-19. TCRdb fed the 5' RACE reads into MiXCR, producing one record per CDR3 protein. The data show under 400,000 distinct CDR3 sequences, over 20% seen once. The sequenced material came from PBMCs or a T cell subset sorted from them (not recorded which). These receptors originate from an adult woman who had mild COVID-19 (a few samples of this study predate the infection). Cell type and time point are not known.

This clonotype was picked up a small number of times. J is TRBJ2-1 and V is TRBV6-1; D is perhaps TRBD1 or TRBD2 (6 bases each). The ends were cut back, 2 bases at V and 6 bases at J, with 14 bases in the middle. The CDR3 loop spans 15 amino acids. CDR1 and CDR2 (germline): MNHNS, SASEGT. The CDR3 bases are TGTGCCAGCAGTGAAAGTAAAGGAGGGGGCAATGAGCAGTTCTTC. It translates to CASSESKGGGNEQFF.

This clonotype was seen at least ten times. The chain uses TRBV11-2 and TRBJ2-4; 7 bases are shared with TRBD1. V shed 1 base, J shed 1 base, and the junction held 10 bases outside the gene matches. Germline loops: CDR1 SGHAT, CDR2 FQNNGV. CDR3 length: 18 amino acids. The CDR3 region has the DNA TGTGCCAGCAGCTTAGTCGAGACAGGGCGAATTGCCAAAAACATTCAGTACTTC. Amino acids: CASSLVETGRIAKNIQYF.